This TCR beta chain was captured in a study of T cell repertoires in cytomegalovirus infection. In the study overall: It was the public TCR beta signatures that indicated both CMV infection and matching HLA type.

The CDR3 extends over 15 amino acids. The germline V and J ends were trimmed by 0 bases and 2 bases, with 11 bases remaining between them. The germline CDR1 and CDR2 sequences are MNHEY and SVGEGT. Comments on this clonotype: Its antigen remains unidentified.

MiXCR, applied by TCRdb to the reads, yields one record per CDR3 protein. The table includes some 150,000 distinct CDR3 sequences, less than 25% detected once. Study-wide results and limits: Cumulative public TCR beta family frequency identified carriers of CMV plus the relevant HLA.

The clonotype comes from a human donor in good health (CMV status not recorded). Some clones in this sample may be carry-over from other donors' samples. The sequenced sample was PBMCs. The chain carries TRBV6-2 or TRBV6-3 and TRBJ2-7; TRBD1 or TRBD2 may be the D gene (5 bases each). The CDR3 region is CASSYSWDQPYEQYF. As DNA, the CDR3 is TGTGCCAGCAGTTACTCGTGGGACCAACCCTACGAGCAGTACTTC.